Each of the 5 T cell receptor beta chains below was sequenced from the same sample in a study of response to subunit inactivated influenza vaccine. Each CDR3 protein is one row after TCRdb ran MiXCR on the RT-PCR reads. The sample records around 760,000 distinct CDR3 sequences, roughly 13% being singletons. The sequenced sample was PBMCs from blood, obtained 14 to 15 days before vaccination. These TCRs come from a man aged 50 or older who received an inactivated influenza vaccine.

CDR3 sequence: CASSQDDRTSGTYEQYF. The CDR3, as DNA: TGTGCCAGCAGCCAAGATGACAGGACTAGCGGGACCTACGAGCAGTACTTC. V gene TRBV3-1 combines with J gene TRBJ2-7; 12 positions agree with TRBD2. CDR1 is LGHDT, CDR2 YNNKEL, per germline (reference sequence). V trimming: 0 bases; J trimming: 2 bases; junction bases outside the gene matches: 5. This CDR3 region has 17 residues.

This clonotype has a handful of counts. The V and J genes are TRBV5-4 and TRBJ2-7; 8 nucleotides match TRBD2. Germline values: CDR1 SGHNT, CDR2 YYREEE (reference sequence). Trimming cost V 6 bases and J 4 bases; bases outside gene matches: 9. The CDR3 loop spans 14 amino acids. DNA of the CDR3: TGTGCCAGCACATTGGACGGGAGGGGGTACGAGCAGTACTTC. Protein sequence: CASTLDGRGYEQYF.

This clonotype was seen a few times. In DNA, the CDR3 is TGTGCCAGCAGCCCCGGCGGGGACGTCTCCTACAATGAGCAGTTCTTC. Translated: CASSPGGDVSYNEQFF. V and J are TRBV11-1 and TRBJ2-1; D perhaps matches TRBD2 (6 bases). Germline values: CDR1 SGHAT, CDR2 FQDESV (reference sequence). The CDR3 length is 16 residues. Trimming pared 5 bases from V and 0 bases from J, leaving 14 bases between.

Concerning this clonotype itself: A read error is possible here, since a much larger clone lies one base away. The rearrangement uses TRBV11-2 and TRBJ2-5; D is unresolved. Germline V CDR1 and CDR2: SGHAT, FQNNGV. This CDR3 spans 15 amino acids. The V gene lost 3 bases and the J gene lost 2 bases, with 13 bases spanning the gap. CDR3 amino acids: CASSFVTHSQETQYF. The CDR3 DNA reads as TGTGCCAGCAGCTTTGTGACACACTCACAAGAGACCCAGTACTTC.

This clonotype was picked up many times. The V gene is TRBV20-1, the J gene TRBJ2-7; D tentatively reads TRBD1 or TRBD2 (5 bases each). Germline CDR1 reads DFQATT; CDR2 reads SNEGSKA (reference sequence). Deletions cut 1 base from V and 2 bases from J, with 9 bases between. The CDR3 runs 13 residues. Here the CDR3 DNA reads TGCAGTGCTAGAGGGGGGAAGACCTACGAGCAGTACTTC. It translates to CSARGGKTYEQYF.